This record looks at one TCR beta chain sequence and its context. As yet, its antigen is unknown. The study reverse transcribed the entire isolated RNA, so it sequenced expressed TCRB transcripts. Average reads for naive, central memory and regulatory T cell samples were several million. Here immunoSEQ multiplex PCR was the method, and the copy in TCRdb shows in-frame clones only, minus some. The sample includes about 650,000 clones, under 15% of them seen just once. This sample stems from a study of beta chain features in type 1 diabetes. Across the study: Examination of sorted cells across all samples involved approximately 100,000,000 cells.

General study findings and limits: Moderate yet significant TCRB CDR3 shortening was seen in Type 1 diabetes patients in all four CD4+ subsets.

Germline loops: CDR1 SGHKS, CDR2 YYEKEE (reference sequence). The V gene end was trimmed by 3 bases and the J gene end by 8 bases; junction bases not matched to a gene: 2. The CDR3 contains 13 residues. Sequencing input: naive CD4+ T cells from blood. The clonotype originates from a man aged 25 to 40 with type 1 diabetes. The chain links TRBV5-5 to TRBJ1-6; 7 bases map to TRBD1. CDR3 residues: CASSSQGDSPLHF. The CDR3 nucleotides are TGTGCCAGCAGCTCGCAGGGGGATTCACCCCTCCACTTT. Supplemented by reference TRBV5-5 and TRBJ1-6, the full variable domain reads DAGVTQSPTHLIKTRGQQVTLRCSPISGHKSVSWYQQVLGQGPQFIFQYYEKEERGRGNFPDRFSARQFPNYSSELNVNALLLGDSALYLCASSSQGDSPLHFGNGTRLTVT.